This T cell receptor (beta chain) was found in a study of cytomegalovirus exposure and HLA in healthy donors. Study observations and caveats: Reportedly, HLA-A and HLA-B alleles of most subjects were accurately predicted from TCR beta. The investigators catalogued 150 to 200 TCR beta chains as cytomegalovirus-associated. TCR beta V segments were, for the most part, productive about 87% or about 30% of the time in an earlier analysis.

Use of 60 Vbeta and 13 Jbeta primers characterized the PCR. Clones were read by immunoSEQ multiplex PCR, and TCRdb kept only the in-frame ones, dropping some. The sample has around 55,000 clones, about 76% seen once. Trimming removed 6 bases from V and 9 bases from J; junction bases left unmatched: 11. CDR1 is LNHDA, CDR2 SQIVND, per germline (reference sequence). This CDR3 is built from 14 residues. Notes on this clone: Antigen unknown.

The receptor was isolated from a female donor in good health and CMV-seronegative. The chain has TRBV19 and TRBJ1-5, with 7 bases aligning to TRBD1. Sequencing was done on a sample of PBMCs. The CDR3 is CASSQDRSMSPQHF. The CDR3 region has the DNA TGTGCCAGTAGCCAGGACAGGAGCATGTCGCCCCAGCATTTT.